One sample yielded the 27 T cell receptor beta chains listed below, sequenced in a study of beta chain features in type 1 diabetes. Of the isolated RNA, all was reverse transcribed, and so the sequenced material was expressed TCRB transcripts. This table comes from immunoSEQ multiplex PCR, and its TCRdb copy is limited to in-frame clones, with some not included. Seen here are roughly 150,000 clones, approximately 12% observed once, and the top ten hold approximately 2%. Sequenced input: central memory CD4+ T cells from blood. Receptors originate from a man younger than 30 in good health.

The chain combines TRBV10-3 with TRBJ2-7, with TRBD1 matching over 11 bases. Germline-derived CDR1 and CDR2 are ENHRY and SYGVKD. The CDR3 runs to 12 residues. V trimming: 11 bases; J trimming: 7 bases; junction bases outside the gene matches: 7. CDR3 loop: CAVGQGAGEQYF. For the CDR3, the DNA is TGTGCCGTCGGACAGGGGGCGGGTGAGCAGTACTTC.

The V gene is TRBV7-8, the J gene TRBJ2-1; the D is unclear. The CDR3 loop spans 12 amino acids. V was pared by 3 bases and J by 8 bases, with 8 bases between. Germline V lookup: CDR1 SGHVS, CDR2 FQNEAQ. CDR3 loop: CASSFSGHEQFF. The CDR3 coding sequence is TGTGCCAGCAGCTTCAGTGGGCATGAGCAGTTCTTC.

The CDR3: CASSLGRGPNTEAFF. The CDR3 bases are TGCGCCAGCAGCTTGGGCAGGGGGCCGAACACTGAAGCTTTCTTT. J is TRBJ1-1 and V is TRBV5-1; 8 nucleotides match TRBD1. Trimming at V came to 0 bases and at J to 1 base, leaving 2 bases not matched to a gene. This CDR3 is built from 15 residues. CDR1 and CDR2 from the germline V gene are SGHRS and YFSETQ.

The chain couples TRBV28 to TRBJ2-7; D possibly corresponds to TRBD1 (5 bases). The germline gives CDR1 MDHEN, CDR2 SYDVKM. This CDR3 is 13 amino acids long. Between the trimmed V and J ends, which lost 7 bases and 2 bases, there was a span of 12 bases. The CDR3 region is CASKAPDTYEQYF. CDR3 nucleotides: TGTGCCAGCAAGGCTCCGGACACCTACGAGCAGTACTTC.

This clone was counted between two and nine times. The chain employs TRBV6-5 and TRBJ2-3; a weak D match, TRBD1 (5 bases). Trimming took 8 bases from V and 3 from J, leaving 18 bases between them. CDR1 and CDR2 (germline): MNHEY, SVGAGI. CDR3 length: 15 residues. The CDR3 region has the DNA TGTGCCAGCCGCAGGGTGGGAAGGAAGACAGATACGCAGTATTTT. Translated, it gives CASRRVGRKTDTQYF.

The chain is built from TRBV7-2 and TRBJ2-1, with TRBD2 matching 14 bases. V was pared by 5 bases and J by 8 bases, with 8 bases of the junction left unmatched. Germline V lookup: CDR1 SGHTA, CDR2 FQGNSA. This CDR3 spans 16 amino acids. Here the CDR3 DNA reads TGTGCCAGCAGCCCGGAGGGGACTAGCGGGAGATATGAGCAGTTCTTC. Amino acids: CASSPEGTSGRYEQFF. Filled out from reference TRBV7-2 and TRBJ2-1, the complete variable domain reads GAGVSQSPSNKVTEKGKDVELRCDPISGHTALYWYRQSLGQGLEFLIYFQGNSAPDKSGLPSDRFSAERTGGSVSTLTIQRTQQEDSAVYLCASSPEGTSGRYEQFFGPGTRLTVL.

For the CDR3, the DNA is TGTGCCAGCACCATTGTCGGCGGGCGAGGCAACAATGAGCAGTTCTTC. Its protein product is CASTIVGGRGNNEQFF. The V call is TRBV7-9, the J call TRBJ2-1; weak D call: TRBD2 (5 bases). The V end was cut by 7 bases, the J end by 5 bases, with 21 bases between. Germline lookup yields CDR1 SEHNR and CDR2 FQNEAQ (reference sequence). This CDR3 is 16 amino acids long.

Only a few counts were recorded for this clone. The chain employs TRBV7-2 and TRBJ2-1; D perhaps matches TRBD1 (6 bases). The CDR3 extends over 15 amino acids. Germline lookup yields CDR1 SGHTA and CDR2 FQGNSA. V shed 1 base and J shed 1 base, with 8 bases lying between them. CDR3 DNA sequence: TGTGCCAGCAGCTTAGACAGGGCGTCCTACAATGAGCAGTTCTTC. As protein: CASSLDRASYNEQFF.

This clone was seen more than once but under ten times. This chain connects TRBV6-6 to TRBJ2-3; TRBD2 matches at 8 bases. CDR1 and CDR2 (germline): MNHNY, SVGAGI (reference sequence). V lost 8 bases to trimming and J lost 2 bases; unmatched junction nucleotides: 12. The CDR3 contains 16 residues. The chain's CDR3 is CASGSGGLRDTDTQYF. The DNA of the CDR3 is TGTGCCAGCGGCAGCGGGGGCCTCCGGGACACAGATACGCAGTATTTT.

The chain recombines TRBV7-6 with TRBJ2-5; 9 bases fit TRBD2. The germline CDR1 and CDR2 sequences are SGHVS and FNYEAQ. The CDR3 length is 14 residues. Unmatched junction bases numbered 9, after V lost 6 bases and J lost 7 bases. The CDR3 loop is CASRPGTSKGTQYF. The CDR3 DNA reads TGTGCCAGCAGGCCCGGGACTAGCAAAGGGACCCAGTACTTC.

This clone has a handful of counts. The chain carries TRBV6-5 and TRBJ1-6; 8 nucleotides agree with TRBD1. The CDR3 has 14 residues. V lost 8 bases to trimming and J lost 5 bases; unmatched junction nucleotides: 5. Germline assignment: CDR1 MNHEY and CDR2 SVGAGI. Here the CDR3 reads CASGRQGNNSPLHF. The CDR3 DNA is TGTGCCAGCGGGAGACAGGGGAATAATTCACCCCTCCACTTT.

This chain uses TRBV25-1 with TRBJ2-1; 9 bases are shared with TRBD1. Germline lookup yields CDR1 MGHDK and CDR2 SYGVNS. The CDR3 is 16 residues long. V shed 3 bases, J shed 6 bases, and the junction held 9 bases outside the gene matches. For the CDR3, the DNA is TGTGCCAGCAGTGATATCGGGACAGGGAGCGGCAATGAGCAGTTCTTC. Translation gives CASSDIGTGSGNEQFF.

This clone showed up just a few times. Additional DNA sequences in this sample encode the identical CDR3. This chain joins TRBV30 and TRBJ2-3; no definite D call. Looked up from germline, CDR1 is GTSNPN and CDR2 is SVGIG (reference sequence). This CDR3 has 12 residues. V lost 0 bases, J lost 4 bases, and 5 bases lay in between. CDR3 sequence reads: CAWSVTADTQYF. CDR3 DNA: TGTGCCTGGAGTGTAACCGCAGATACGCAGTATTTT.

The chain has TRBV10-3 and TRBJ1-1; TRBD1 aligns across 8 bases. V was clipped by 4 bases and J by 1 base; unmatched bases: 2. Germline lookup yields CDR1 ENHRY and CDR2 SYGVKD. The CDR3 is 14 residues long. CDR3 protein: CAISVDRENTEAFF. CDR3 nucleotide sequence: TGTGCCATCAGTGTGGACAGGGAGAACACTGAAGCTTTCTTT.

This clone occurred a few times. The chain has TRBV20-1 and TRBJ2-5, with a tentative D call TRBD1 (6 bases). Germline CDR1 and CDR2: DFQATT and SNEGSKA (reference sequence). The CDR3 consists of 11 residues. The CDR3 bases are TGCAGCGGACAGTTAGCAGAGACCCAGTACTTC. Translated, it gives CSGQLAETQYF.

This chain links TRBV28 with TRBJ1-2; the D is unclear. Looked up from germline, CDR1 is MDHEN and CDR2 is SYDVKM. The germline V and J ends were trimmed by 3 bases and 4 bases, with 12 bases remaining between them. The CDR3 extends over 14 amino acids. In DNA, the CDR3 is TGTGCCAGCAGTTTTGTTAACCGACCCTATGGCTACACCTTC. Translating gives CASSFVNRPYGYTF.

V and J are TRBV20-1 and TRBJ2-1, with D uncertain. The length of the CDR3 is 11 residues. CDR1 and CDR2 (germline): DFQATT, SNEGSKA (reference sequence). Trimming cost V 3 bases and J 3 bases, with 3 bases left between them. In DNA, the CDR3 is TGCAGTGCTAGCGACTACAATGAGCAGTTCTTC. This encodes CSASDYNEQFF.

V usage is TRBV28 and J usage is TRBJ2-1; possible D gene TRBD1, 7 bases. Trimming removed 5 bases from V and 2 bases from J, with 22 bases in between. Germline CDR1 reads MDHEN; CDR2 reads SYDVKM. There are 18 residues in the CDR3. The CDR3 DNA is TGTGCCAGCAGTGGGGGGACAGTAGGTTTTCAACCCTACAATGAGCAGTTCTTC. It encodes CASSGGTVGFQPYNEQFF.

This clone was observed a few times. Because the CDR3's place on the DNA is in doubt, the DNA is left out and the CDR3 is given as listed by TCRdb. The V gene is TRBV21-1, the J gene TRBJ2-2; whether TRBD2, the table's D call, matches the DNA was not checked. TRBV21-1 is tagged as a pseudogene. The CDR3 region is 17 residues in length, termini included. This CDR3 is CASSIPGLKRVPGSCFF.

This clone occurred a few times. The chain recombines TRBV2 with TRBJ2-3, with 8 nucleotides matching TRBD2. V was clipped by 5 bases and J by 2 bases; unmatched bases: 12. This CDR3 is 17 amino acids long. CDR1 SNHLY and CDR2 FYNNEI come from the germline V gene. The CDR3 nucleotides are TGTGCCAGCAGTTCCTGGGGTAGCGGGGATTACACAGATACGCAGTATTTT. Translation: CASSSWGSGDYTDTQYF.

This CDR3 is CASLRGLGYGYTF. The CDR3 DNA sequence: TGTGCCAGCCTCAGGGGGCTAGGCTATGGCTACACCTTC. The V call is TRBV19, the J call TRBJ1-2; 8 bases fit TRBD1. The V and J ends lost 9 bases and 4 bases, in that order; junction bases with no gene match: 7. Germline CDR1 reads LNHDA; CDR2 reads SQIVND (reference sequence). The CDR3 runs 13 residues. Supplemented by reference TRBV19 and TRBJ1-2, the full variable domain reads DGGITQSPKYLFRKEGQNVTLSCEQNLNHDAMYWYRQDPGQGLRLIYYSQIVNDFQKGDIAEGYSVSREKKESFPLTVTSAQKNPTAFYLCASLRGLGYGYTFGSGTRLTVV.

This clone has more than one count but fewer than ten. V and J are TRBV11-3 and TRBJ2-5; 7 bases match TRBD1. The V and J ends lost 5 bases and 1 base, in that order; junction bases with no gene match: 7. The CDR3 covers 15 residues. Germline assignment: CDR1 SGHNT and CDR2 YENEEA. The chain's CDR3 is CASSRGQSPQETQYF. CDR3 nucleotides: TGTGCCAGCAGCCGGGGACAGTCCCCCCAAGAGACCCAGTACTTC.

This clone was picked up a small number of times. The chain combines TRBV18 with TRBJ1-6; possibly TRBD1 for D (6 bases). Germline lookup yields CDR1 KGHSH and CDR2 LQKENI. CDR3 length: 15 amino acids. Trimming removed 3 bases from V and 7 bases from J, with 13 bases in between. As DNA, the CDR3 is TGTGCCAGCTCACCCAGGGGTTCGGAGAATTCACCCCTCCACTTT. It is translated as CASSPRGSENSPLHF.

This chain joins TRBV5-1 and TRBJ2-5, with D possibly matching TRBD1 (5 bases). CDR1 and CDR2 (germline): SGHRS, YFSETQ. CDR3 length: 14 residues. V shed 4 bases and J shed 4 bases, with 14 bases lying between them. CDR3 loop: CASSRSGQGETQYF. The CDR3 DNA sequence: TGCGCCAGCAGCCGCTCGGGCCAGGGAGAGACCCAGTACTTC.

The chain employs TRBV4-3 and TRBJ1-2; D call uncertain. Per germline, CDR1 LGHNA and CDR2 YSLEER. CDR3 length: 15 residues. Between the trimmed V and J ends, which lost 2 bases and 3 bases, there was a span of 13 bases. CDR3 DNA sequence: TGCGCCAGCAGCCAATCTGTCGTCGGGGACTATGGCTACACCTTC. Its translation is CASSQSVVGDYGYTF.

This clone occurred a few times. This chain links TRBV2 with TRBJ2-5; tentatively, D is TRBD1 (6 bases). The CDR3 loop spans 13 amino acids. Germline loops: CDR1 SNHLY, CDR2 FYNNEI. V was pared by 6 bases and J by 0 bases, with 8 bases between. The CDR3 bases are TGTGCCAGCAGCCGGGACAACCAAGAGACCCAGTACTTC. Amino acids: CASSRDNQETQYF.

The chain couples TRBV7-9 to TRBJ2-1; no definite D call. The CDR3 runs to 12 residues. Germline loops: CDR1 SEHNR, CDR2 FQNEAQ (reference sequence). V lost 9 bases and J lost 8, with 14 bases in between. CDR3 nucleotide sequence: TGTGCCAGTAAGGGCCCCTTGGATGAGCAGTTCTTC. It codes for CASKGPLDEQFF.